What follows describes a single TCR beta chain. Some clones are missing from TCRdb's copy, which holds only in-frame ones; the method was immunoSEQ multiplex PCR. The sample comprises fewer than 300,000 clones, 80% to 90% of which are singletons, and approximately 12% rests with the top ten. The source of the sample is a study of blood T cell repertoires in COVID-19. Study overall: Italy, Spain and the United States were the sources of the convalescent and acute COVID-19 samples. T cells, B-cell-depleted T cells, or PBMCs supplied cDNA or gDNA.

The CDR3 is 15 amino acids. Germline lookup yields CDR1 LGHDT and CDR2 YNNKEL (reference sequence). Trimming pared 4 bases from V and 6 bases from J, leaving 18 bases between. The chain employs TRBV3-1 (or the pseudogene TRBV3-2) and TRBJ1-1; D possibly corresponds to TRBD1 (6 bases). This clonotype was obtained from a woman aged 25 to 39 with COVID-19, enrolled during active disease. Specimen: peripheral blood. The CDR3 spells CASSPGLGGESEAFF. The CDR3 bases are TGTGCCAGCAGCCCTGGGCTAGGGGGGGAATCTGAAGCTTTCTTT.